This TCR beta chain was documented in a study of PD-1 blockade in mismatch repair-deficient tumors. This clone was picked up a small number of times. Some clones are missing from TCRdb's copy, which holds only in-frame ones; the method was immunoSEQ multiplex PCR. In the table there are 75,000 to 85,000 clones, approximately 84% of which are singletons. J lost 0 bases, V lost 5 bases, and 6 bases had no gene match. The CDR3 covers 15 residues. In germline, CDR1 is LNHNV, CDR2 YYDKDF (reference sequence). This chain uses TRBV15 with TRBJ2-7; 8 bases match TRBD1. This specimen was peripheral blood, taken 12 weeks after starting pembrolizumab. This receptor was taken from an adult with mismatch repair-deficient cancer. The CDR3 bases are TGTGCCACCAGCCGGGACAGGCAGAGCTCCTACGAGCAGTACTTC. Protein product: CATSRDRQSSYEQYF.